This entry concerns a single TCR beta chain. Its antigen is unknown. This same CDR3 is encoded by further DNA sequences in the sample. The V and J ends lost 2 bases and 4 bases respectively, with 6 bases between them. Germline loops: CDR1 MNHNS, CDR2 SASEGT. The CDR3 has 13 residues. The sample comes from a study of T cell responses to AZD1222 COVID-19 vaccine. Sequencing used immunoSEQ multiplex PCR; TCRdb keeps in-frame clones, though not all of them. The data contain 120,000 or so clones, roughly 91% of them singletons. Study results and limitations: In a largely white British group with more females than males, clonal diversity was possibly underestimated. CD4 TCRs covered the whole spike, strongest at regions 160-218 and 743-854.

This rearrangement joins TRBV6-1 to TRBJ1-5, with no clear D. The TCR comes from an adult in good health. The material was peripheral blood, obtained on day 0 of MenACWY control vaccination. CDR3 in amino acids: CASSESGNQPQHF. As DNA, the CDR3 is TGTGCCAGCAGTGAAAGTGGGAATCAGCCCCAGCATTTT.